This TCR beta chain is from a study of T cell repertoires in cytomegalovirus infection. General study findings and limits: CMV-specific TCR beta clonotypes restricted by HLA-C were the ones dominating the ex vivo response. Summed frequency of shared TCR beta families picked out CMV carriers who also had the relevant HLA.

One entry per CDR3 protein results from TCRdb running MiXCR on the reads. The repertoire consists of 200,000 to 300,000 distinct CDR3 sequences, with 5% to 8.5% occurring once and the leading ten covering 6.5%. The CDR3 is 13 residues long. The germline V gene has CDR1 SGHAT and CDR2 FQNNGV. Trimming removed 1 base from V and 5 bases from J, with 6 bases in between. This clonotype was observed at least ten times. Its matching antigen is unknown. The sequence derives from a human donor in good health (CMV status not recorded). Some clones in this sample may be carry-over from other donors' samples. This chain joins TRBV11-2 and TRBJ2-1, with D unclear. Sequenced material: PBMCs. As DNA, the CDR3 is TGTGCCAGCAGCTTAGTTGTTAACAATGAGCAGTTCTTC. This codes for CASSLVVNNEQFF. The full variable domain, in which reference TRBV11-2 and TRBJ2-1 provide the parts outside the CDR3, is EAGVAQSPRYKIIEKRQSVAFWCNPISGHATLYWYQQILGQGPKLLIQFQNNGVVDDSQLPKDRFSAERLKGVDSTLKIQPAKLEDSAVYLCASSLVVNNEQFFGPGTRLTVL.